The source of this T cell receptor beta chain is a study of blood T cells in healthy people across ages. Study results and limitations: Older individuals had lower TCR beta diversity per million T cells (the decline was roughly linear).

In regard to this clonotype: No antigen is known for it.

Germline V gene sequence: CDR1 SGDLS, CDR2 YYNGEE. The junction had 10 bases not matched to a gene; V was cut back by 3 bases and J by 4 bases. The CDR3 length is 16 residues. A J-beta primer mix and a sample-barcoded 5' primer were used in a second PCR of about 7 to 12 cycles. TCRdb used MiXCR to reprocess the 5' RACE reads, holding one entry per CDR3 protein. There are fewer than 900,000 distinct CDR3 sequences in the sample; around 36% occur only once, and approximately 12% lies in the top ten. This TCR was sampled from a young man in good health. V is TRBV9 and J is TRBJ2-3; 8 positions agree with TRBD2. The specimen sequenced was blood. The CDR3 region has the DNA TGTGCCAGCAGCGAATCCCGGGGGGGGACACCAGATACGCAGTATTTT. Translated, it gives CASSESRGGTPDTQYF. Full variable domain (rest looked up from reference TRBV9 and TRBJ2-3): DSGVTQTPKHLITATGQRVTLRCSPRSGDLSVYWYQQSLDQGLQFLIQYYNGEERAKGNILERFSAQQFPDLHSELNLSSLELGDSALYFCASSESRGGTPDTQYFGPGTRLTVL.